The T cell receptor beta chain described here comes from a study of blood T cell repertoires in COVID-19. Here immunoSEQ multiplex PCR was the method, and the copy in TCRdb shows in-frame clones only, minus some. The sample has around 180,000 clones, over 65% seen once; the top ten hold 3%. Per germline, CDR1 MDHEN and CDR2 SYDVKM. This CDR3 comprises 11 residues. V was pared by 11 bases and J by 5 bases, with 4 bases of the junction left unmatched. Sequenced input: peripheral blood. The source of this sequence is a woman of 80 years or more with acute or convalescent COVID-19. J is TRBJ2-7 and V is TRBV28, with 9 bases that match TRBD2. The CDR3: CAAGGGNEQYF. The CDR3 nucleotides are TGTGCCGCGGGGGGGGGCAACGAGCAGTACTTC.